This entry lists 18 T cell receptor beta chains sequenced from one sample in a study of blood T cell repertoires in COVID-19. The data were produced by immunoSEQ multiplex PCR, yet TCRdb's version contains in-frame clones alone and is incomplete. The sample shows roughly 570,000 clones, around nine tenths of them seen only once. Sequencing was carried out using peripheral blood. The receptors originated from a woman aged 45 to 65 with COVID-19, enrolled during active disease.

The chain joins TRBV14 to TRBJ2-3; D unresolved. V was trimmed by 4 bases and J by 5 bases, leaving 10 bases between them. The V gene's germline CDR1 is SGHDN and CDR2 FVKESK. This CDR3 is 13 amino acids long. The CDR3 nucleotides read TGTGCCAGCAGCCTTCGACTGGAAGATACGCAGTATTTT. Its protein is CASSLRLEDTQYF.

Turning to this clone: A junction boundary mismatches the germline segment, possibly from a read error. V is TRBV6-6 and J is TRBJ2-5, with D perhaps TRBD1 (6 bases). From germline, CDR1 is MNHNY and CDR2 SVGAGI (reference sequence). The CDR3 has 11 amino acids. The CDR3 here is CASSYGQMEDF. CDR3 sequence (DNA): TGTGCCAGCAGTTACGGACAGATGGAGGACTTC.

The rearrangement joins TRBV5-6 to TRBJ2-7; the match to TRBD2 covers 7 bases. The V and J ends lost 0 bases and 2 bases, in that order; junction bases with no gene match: 2. The germline CDR1 and CDR2 sequences are SGHDT and YYEEEE. This CDR3 has 14 amino acids. DNA for the CDR3: TGTGCCAGCAGCTTGGAAGGACTAGCCTACGAGCAGTACTTC. Its protein is CASSLEGLAYEQYF.

This sequence joins TRBV5-1 and TRBJ2-4; D remains ambiguous. V shed 5 bases and J shed 9 bases, with 15 bases lying between them. The germline gives CDR1 SGHRS, CDR2 YFSETQ. This CDR3 has 13 amino acids. The CDR3 loop is CASSMAGDGIQYF. In DNA form, the CDR3 reads TGCGCCAGCAGTATGGCAGGCGACGGCATTCAGTACTTC.

The rearrangement links TRBV3-1 (or the pseudogene TRBV3-2) to TRBJ2-5; D may be TRBD1 (5 bases). Germline assignment: CDR1 LGHDT and CDR2 YNNKEL (reference sequence). V shed 3 bases and J shed 4 bases, with 9 bases lying between them. This CDR3 has 13 amino acids. The CDR3 sequence: CASSHWQGETQYF. The CDR3 bases are TGTGCCAGCAGCCATTGGCAGGGAGAGACCCAGTACTTC.

The chain employs TRBV3-1 (or the pseudogene TRBV3-2) and TRBJ2-5; maybe TRBD2 (6 bases). The CDR3 is 17 amino acids. Trimming removed 0 bases at V and 1 base at J, with 15 bases between. Germline assignment: CDR1 LGHDT and CDR2 YNNKEL (reference sequence). CDR3 protein: CASSQDSAVAAQETQYF. As DNA, the CDR3 is TGTGCCAGCAGCCAAGATAGCGCGGTAGCGGCCCAAGAGACCCAGTACTTC.

The CDR3: CASAESNYGYTF. CDR3 nucleotide sequence: TGCGCCAGCGCAGAATCCAACTATGGCTACACCTTC. The V and J genes are TRBV5-1 and TRBJ1-2; D unresolved. With 7 bases removed from V and 2 bases from J, the gap between germline ends came to 9 bases. Germline-derived CDR1 and CDR2 are SGHRS and YFSETQ. The CDR3 runs to 12 residues.

The V gene is TRBV7-6, the J gene TRBJ1-5; possibly TRBD1 for D (5 bases). The CDR3 length is 18 residues. CDR1 is SGHVS, CDR2 FNYEAQ, per germline. V lost 2 bases and J lost 5, with 22 bases in between. CDR3 protein: CASSLTVGSRGIHQPQHF. Written as DNA, the CDR3 is TGTGCCAGCAGCTTAACTGTCGGGTCACGGGGGATTCATCAGCCCCAGCATTTT.

The chain employs TRBV6-1 and TRBJ2-7; D is perhaps TRBD2 (6 bases). Between the trimmed V and J ends, which lost 1 base and 3 bases, there was a span of 10 bases. The CDR3 extends over 14 amino acids. The germline V gene has CDR1 MNHNS and CDR2 SASEGT. The CDR3 is CASSEGYGGYEQYF. The DNA for the CDR3 is TGTGCCAGCAGTGAAGGGTACGGGGGCTACGAGCAGTACTTC.

The chain recombines TRBV11-2 with TRBJ2-3, with a possible D match to TRBD2 (5 bases). Germline-derived CDR1 and CDR2 are SGHAT and FQNNGV. V lost 3 bases and J 6 bases, leaving 19 bases between the germline ends. The CDR3 has 16 amino acids. The DNA of the CDR3 is TGTGCCAGCAGCTTTGAATTTAGCGAGTTGGGCGATACGCAGTATTTT. Amino acid sequence: CASSFEFSELGDTQYF.

The genes are TRBV4-1 and TRBJ2-5; 8 bases map to TRBD2. This CDR3 has 13 residues. J lost 5 bases, V lost 4 bases, and 3 bases had no gene match. CDR1 MGHRA and CDR2 YSYEKL come from the germline V gene. CDR3 in amino acids: CASSPGGGETQYF. The DNA of the CDR3 is TGCGCCAGCAGCCCGGGAGGGGGGGAGACCCAGTACTTC.

This sequence joins TRBV3-1 (or the pseudogene TRBV3-2) and TRBJ1-5; D unresolved. The V end was cut by 0 bases, the J end by 11 bases, with 11 bases between. Germline V gene lookup returns CDR1 LGHDT and CDR2 YNNKEL (reference sequence). CDR3 length: 13 residues. CDR3 nucleotides: TGTGCCAGCAGCCAAGATCCATCGGTAGCCCAGCATTTT. This translates into CASSQDPSVAQHF.

V usage is TRBV30 and J usage is TRBJ2-1, with D tentatively TRBD1 (5 bases). Germline assignment: CDR1 GTSNPN and CDR2 SVGIG (reference sequence). V lost 0 bases to trimming and J lost 8 bases, with 11 bases between them. This CDR3 has 13 amino acids. The CDR3 DNA sequence: TGTGCCTGGAGTGTAAACAGCAGGGATGAGCAGTTCTTC. Amino acid sequence: CAWSVNSRDEQFF. The variable domain in full, completed from reference TRBV30 and TRBJ2-1, reads SQTIHQWPATLVQPVGSPLSLECTVEGTSNPNLYWYRQAAGRGLQLLFYSVGIGQISSEVPQNLSASRPQDRQFILSSKKLLLSDSGFYLCAWSVNSRDEQFFGPGTRLTVL.

The rearrangement joins TRBV19 to TRBJ1-5; weak D call: TRBD1 (6 bases). Germline V gene data show CDR1 as LNHDA and CDR2 as SQIVND (reference sequence). This CDR3 comprises 14 residues. Trimming left V 5 bases short and J 6 bases short, with 14 bases between. Written as DNA, the CDR3 is TGTGCCAGTAGTGTCTACAGGGAGGGTCAGCCCCAGCATTTT. Its translation is CASSVYREGQPQHF.

The chain links TRBV27 to TRBJ2-7; 7 bases fit TRBD1. V shed 5 bases and J 0 bases; nucleotides not matched to a gene: 7. The CDR3 contains 15 residues. Germline V lookup: CDR1 MNHEY, CDR2 SMNVEV (reference sequence). The CDR3 DNA reads TGTGCCAGCAGTCTCAGGGGGACAGACTCCTACGAGCAGTACTTC. Its translation is CASSLRGTDSYEQYF.

The chain recombines TRBV9 with TRBJ2-3; TRBD2 matches 12 bases. Germline CDR1 SGDLS, CDR2 YYNGEE. The CDR3 is 16 residues long. With V trimmed by 0 bases and J by 4 bases, 3 bases remained unmatched. The CDR3 reads CASSVGLAGVADTQYF. The DNA for the CDR3 is TGTGCCAGCAGCGTAGGACTAGCGGGGGTGGCAGATACGCAGTATTTT.

V is TRBV6-5 and J is TRBJ2-5; D gene unclear. Germline CDR1 and CDR2: MNHEY and SVGAGI. The CDR3 is made up of 13 amino acids. V was cut by 2 bases and J by 1 base, with 5 bases left in between. CDR3 loop: CASSYLAQETQYF. The DNA of the CDR3 is TGTGCCAGCAGTTACCTGGCCCAAGAGACCCAGTACTTC.

The chain recombines TRBV28 with TRBJ1-5; D remains unclear. Trimming took off 3 bases at V and 1 base at J, with 7 bases between the two ends. CDR1 is MDHEN and CDR2 is SYDVKM in the germline V gene. The length of the CDR3 is 14 residues. The CDR3 nucleotides are TGTGCCAGCAGTTTCAGTAGCAGCAATCAGCCCCAGCATTTT. Protein: CASSFSSSNQPQHF.